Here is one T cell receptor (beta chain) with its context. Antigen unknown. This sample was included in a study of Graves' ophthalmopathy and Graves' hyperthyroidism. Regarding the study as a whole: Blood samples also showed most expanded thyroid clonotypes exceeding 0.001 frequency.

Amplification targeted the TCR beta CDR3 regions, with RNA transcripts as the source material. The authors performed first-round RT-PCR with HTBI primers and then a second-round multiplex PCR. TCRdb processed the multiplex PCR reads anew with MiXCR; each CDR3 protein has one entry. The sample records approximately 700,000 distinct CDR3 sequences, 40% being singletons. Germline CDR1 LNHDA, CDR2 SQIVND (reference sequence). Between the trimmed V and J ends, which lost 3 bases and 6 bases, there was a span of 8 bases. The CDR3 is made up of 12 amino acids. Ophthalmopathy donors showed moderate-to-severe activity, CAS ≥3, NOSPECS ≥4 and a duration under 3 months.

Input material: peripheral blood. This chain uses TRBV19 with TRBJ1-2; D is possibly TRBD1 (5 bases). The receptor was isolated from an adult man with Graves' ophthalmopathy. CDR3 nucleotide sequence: TGTGCCAGTAGTATTCGGGGGAATGGCTACACCTTC. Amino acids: CASSIRGNGYTF.